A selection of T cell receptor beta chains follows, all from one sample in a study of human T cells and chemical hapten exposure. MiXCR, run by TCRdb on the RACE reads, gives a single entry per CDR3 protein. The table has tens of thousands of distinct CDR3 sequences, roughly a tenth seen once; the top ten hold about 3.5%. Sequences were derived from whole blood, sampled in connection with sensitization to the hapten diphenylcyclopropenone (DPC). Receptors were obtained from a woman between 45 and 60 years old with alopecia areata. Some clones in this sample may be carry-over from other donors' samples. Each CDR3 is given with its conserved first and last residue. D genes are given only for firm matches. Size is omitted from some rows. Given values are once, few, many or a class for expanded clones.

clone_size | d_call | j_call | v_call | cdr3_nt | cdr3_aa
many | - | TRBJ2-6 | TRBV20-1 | TGCAGTGCCCCACGGGGTCGATCTGGGGCCAACGTCCTGACTTTC | CSAPRGRSGANVLTF
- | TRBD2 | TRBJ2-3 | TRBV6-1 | TGTGCCAGCAGTCGCCACATGCCTTCAGCGGGAGGGAGTACAGATACGCAGTATTTT | CASSRHMPSAGGSTDTQYF
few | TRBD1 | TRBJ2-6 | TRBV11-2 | TGTGCCAGCAGCCCGCGACGGGACAGACTTTCTGGGGCCAACGTCCTGACTTTC | CASSPRRDRLSGANVLTF
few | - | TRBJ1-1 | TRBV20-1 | TGCAGTGCTCCGGGACCGGGACTACCGAACACTGAAGCTTTCTTT | CSAPGPGLPNTEAFF
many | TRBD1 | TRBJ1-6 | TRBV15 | TGTGCCACCAGCATCCGACAGGGGGCTAATTCACCCCTCCACTTT | CATSIRQGANSPLHF
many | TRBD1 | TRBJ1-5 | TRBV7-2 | TGTGCCAGCAGCCGGGACAGAAGTCAGCCCCAGCATTTT | CASSRDRSQPQHF
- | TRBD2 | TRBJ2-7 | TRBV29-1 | TGCAGCGTTGGAGCGGGAGTGGGGGAGCAGTACTTC | CSVGAGVGEQYF
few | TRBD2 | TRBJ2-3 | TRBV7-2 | TGTGCCAGCAGCATGCTAGCGGGAGGGCCACCAGATACGCAGTATTTT | CASSMLAGGPPDTQYF
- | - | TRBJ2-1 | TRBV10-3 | TGTGCCATCAGTGCTGGCGATGAGCAGTTCTTC | CAISAGDEQFF
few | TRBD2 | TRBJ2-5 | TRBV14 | TGTGCCAGCAGTTCCTTCTTGGGTAGCGGGACAGAGACCCAGTACTTC | CASSSFLGSGTETQYF
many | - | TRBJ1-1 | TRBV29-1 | TGCAGCGTTGAGGCAGGGGCAGGAACTGAAGCTTTCTTT | CSVEAGAGTEAFF
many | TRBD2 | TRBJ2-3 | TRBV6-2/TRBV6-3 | TGTGCCAGCAGTTCACGGCCGGGACTAGCTTTGCCAGATACGCAGTATTTT | CASSSRPGLALPDTQYF
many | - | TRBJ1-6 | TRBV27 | TGTGCCAGCAGTTTACAGGGTGGGATTCAATCACCCCTCCACTTT | CASSLQGGIQSPLHF